The 5 T cell receptor beta chains below all came from one sample that was sequenced in a study of blood T cell repertoires in COVID-19. Sequencing was performed with immunoSEQ multiplex PCR; in TCRdb, only in-frame clones are kept and a portion is missing. Of approximately 250,000 clones listed, approximately 88% are singletons. Material: peripheral blood. The receptors come from a woman in her 70s with COVID-19, enrolled during active disease.

The chain has TRBV7-9 and TRBJ2-3; 8 nucleotides align to TRBD1. Germline V gives CDR1 SEHNR, CDR2 FQNEAQ (reference sequence). The V segment lost 5 bases and the J segment 6 bases; nucleotides outside the gene matches: 1. The CDR3 loop spans 12 amino acids. CDR3 DNA: TGTGCCAGCAGCCGACAGGGGGATACGCAGTATTTT. This sequence encodes CASSRQGDTQYF. The whole variable domain, filled in from reference TRBV7-9 and TRBJ2-3, reads DTGVSQNPRHKITKRGQNVTFRCDPISEHNRLYWYRQTLGQGPEFLTYFQNEAQLEKSRLLSDRFSAERPKGSFSTLEIQRTEQGDSAMYLCASSRQGDTQYFGPGTRLTVL.

The chain has TRBV29-1 and TRBJ2-7, with 9 bases matching TRBD2. The CDR3 length is 13 residues. Trimming at V came to 3 bases and at J to 6 bases, leaving 6 bases not matched to a gene. Germline CDR1 is SQVTM and CDR2 is ANQGSEA. The CDR3 loop is CSVDAGGFVEQYF. The CDR3 DNA follows: TGCAGCGTTGACGCGGGAGGGTTTGTCGAGCAGTACTTC.

Here the CDR3 reads CASSYSIVRDLDYTF. CDR3 nucleotides: TGTGCCAGCAGTTACTCGATTGTCAGGGATTTGGACTACACCTTC. The chain employs TRBV6-5 and TRBJ1-2, with D perhaps TRBD1 (5 bases). Trimming shortened V by 0 bases and J by 10 bases, and 18 bases separated the two germline ends. Germline values: CDR1 MNHEY, CDR2 SVGAGI. The length of the CDR3 is 15 residues.

The chain recombines TRBV4-1 with TRBJ1-3; D is perhaps TRBD1 (5 bases). The CDR3 spans 16 residues. Germline CDR1 MGHRA, CDR2 YSYEKL. V gave up 2 bases and J gave up 0 bases, with 11 bases separating them. The CDR3, as DNA: TGCGCCAGCAGCCAACAGGGTACCCTCTCTGGAAACACCATATATTTT. Its protein is CASSQQGTLSGNTIYF.

Notes on this clone: A junction end diverges from the germline sequence, so it may reflect a read error. V usage is TRBV7-9 and J usage is TRBJ1-2; D not certain. CDR1 and CDR2 from the germline V gene are SEHNR and FQNEAQ (reference sequence). This CDR3 comprises 15 residues. CDR3 coding DNA: TGTGCCAGCAGCCCTCCCCGGCAAAACATCTATGAGAGCGCCTTC. Translation gives CASSPPRQNIYESAF.